The 22 T cell receptor beta chains below all came from one sample that was sequenced in a study of blood T cell repertoires in COVID-19. Profiling relied on immunoSEQ multiplex PCR, and the TCRdb table lists in-frame clones only, not all of them. This table holds 200,000 to 250,000 clones, over 80% found once. Source material: PBMCs or T cells enriched from blood (not recorded which). These receptors were taken from a young man with acute COVID-19.

This clone was picked up one time. The chain joins TRBV11-3 to TRBJ1-4; 8 bases are a match to TRBD1. The germline gives CDR1 SGHNT, CDR2 YENEEA. CDR3 length equals 15 residues. The J segment lost 5 bases and the V segment lost 5 bases, leaving 7 bases of the junction unmatched. The CDR3 DNA reads TGTGCCAGCAGCAACCCGGGACAGGCAAATGAAAAACTGTTTTTT. It translates to CASSNPGQANEKLFF.

The chain couples TRBV18 to TRBJ1-6; 8 bases are shared with TRBD1. There are 14 residues in the CDR3. CDR1 is KGHSH, CDR2 LQKENI, per germline. V was clipped by 2 bases and J by 14 bases; unmatched bases: 8. This CDR3 is CASSPGQGSGTLHF. In DNA form, the CDR3 reads TGTGCCAGCTCACCAGGACAGGGAAGCGGAACCCTCCACTTT.

The chain employs TRBV4-1 and TRBJ2-2; 11 nucleotides align to TRBD1. Unmatched junction bases numbered 14, after V lost 1 base and J lost 1 base. Germline assignment: CDR1 MGHRA and CDR2 YSYEKL. This CDR3 has 21 residues. As DNA, the CDR3 is TGCGCCAGCAGCCAAGCCTCCATGGGACAGGGGGTTTTTAGGAACACCGGGGAGCTGTTTTTT. Amino acids: CASSQASMGQGVFRNTGELFF.

The chain employs TRBV7-2 and TRBJ2-3, with a tentative D call TRBD1 (5 bases). Between the trimmed V and J ends, which lost 3 bases and 1 base, there was a span of 5 bases. This CDR3 contains 13 residues. CDR1 is SGHTA and CDR2 is FQGNSA in the germline V gene. The CDR3 sequence: CASSFRGTDTQYF. The CDR3 nucleotides are TGTGCCAGCAGCTTCAGGGGCACAGATACGCAGTATTTT.

As to this clone: Other DNA sequences of this sample code for an identical CDR3. V usage is TRBV18 and J usage is TRBJ1-5; no reliable D call. With 2 bases removed from V and 4 bases from J, the gap between germline ends came to 9 bases. The length of the CDR3 is 14 residues. The germline V gene has CDR1 KGHSH and CDR2 LQKENI. CDR3 amino acids: CASSPEGGNQPQHF. In nucleotides, the CDR3 is TGTGCCAGCTCACCAGAGGGAGGAAATCAGCCCCAGCATTTT.

The chain recombines TRBV2 with TRBJ2-1; D might be TRBD2 (6 bases). The V gene's germline CDR1 is SNHLY and CDR2 FYNNEI. Trimming stripped 6 bases from V and 6 bases from J, with 6 bases between. The CDR3 covers 11 residues. The CDR3 DNA reads TGTGCCAGCAGGGGGGGCAATGAGCAGTTCTTC. Protein sequence: CASRGGNEQFF.

CDR3 in amino acids: CASSYGTSGHNTGELFF. In DNA form, the CDR3 reads TGCGCCAGCAGCTACGGGACTAGCGGGCATAACACCGGGGAGCTGTTTTTT. The chain uses TRBV5-1 and TRBJ2-2; 12 positions agree with TRBD2. Germline V lookup: CDR1 SGHRS, CDR2 YFSETQ. V shed 3 bases and J 2 bases; nucleotides not matched to a gene: 5. The length of the CDR3 is 17 residues.

This rearrangement joins TRBV5-4 to TRBJ1-1; D gene uncertain. V was pared by 2 bases and J by 1 base, with 6 bases between. This CDR3 region has 13 residues. Per the germline V gene, CDR1 is SGHNT and CDR2 is YYREEE (reference sequence). The CDR3: CASSFQENTEAFF. The DNA of the CDR3 is TGTGCCAGCAGCTTCCAGGAGAACACTGAAGCTTTCTTT.

This clone was counted a few times. The chain is built from TRBV25-1 and TRBJ1-2, with TRBD1 matching 11 bases. The J segment lost 4 bases and the V segment lost 7 bases, leaving 5 bases of the junction unmatched. This CDR3 is 14 amino acids long. Germline assignment: CDR1 MGHDK and CDR2 SYGVNS. CDR3 sequence (DNA): TGTGCCAGCACCAGGACAGGGGGCAGCTATGGCTACACCTTC. This translates into CASTRTGGSYGYTF.

The rearrangement links TRBV2 to TRBJ1-4, with unresolved D. Trimming took off 6 bases at V and 8 bases at J, with 16 bases between the two ends. CDR1 is SNHLY and CDR2 is FYNNEI in the germline V gene. This CDR3 spans 14 amino acids. The CDR3 coding sequence is TGTGCCAGCAGCACAAGGGAGGGCGAGGAAAAACTGTTTTTT. This codes for CASSTREGEEKLFF.

The sample holds one count of this clone. The chain combines TRBV3-1 (or the pseudogene TRBV3-2) with TRBJ2-1; perhaps TRBD2 as D (6 bases). V shed 1 base and J shed 8 bases, with 9 bases lying between them. In germline, CDR1 is LGHDT, CDR2 YNNKEL (reference sequence). CDR3 size: 13 residues. CDR3 bases: TGTGCCAGCAGCCAAGTCAGCGGGTATGAGCAGTTCTTC. Translation: CASSQVSGYEQFF.

This clone was detected once. This chain's CDR3 is CASSPDSPPLGNTIYF. CDR3 nucleotides: TGTGCCAGCTCACCTGACAGTCCTCCTTTAGGAAACACCATATATTTT. The genes are TRBV18 and TRBJ1-3; TRBD1 is a possible D gene (5 bases). Trimming took 3 bases from V and 4 from J, leaving 16 bases between them. The CDR3 totals 16 residues. The germline CDR1 and CDR2 sequences are KGHSH and LQKENI.

This chain links TRBV9 with TRBJ1-2; 9 nucleotides match TRBD1. V lost 3 bases and J lost 3; bases outside the gene matches: 0. Germline assignment: CDR1 SGDLS and CDR2 YYNGEE. The length of the CDR3 is 13 residues. CDR3: CASSGTGDYGYTF. CDR3 nucleotides: TGTGCCAGCAGCGGGACAGGGGACTATGGCTACACCTTC.

V is TRBV5-8 and J is TRBJ2-2; 8 nucleotides match TRBD2. The J segment lost 9 bases and the V segment lost 2 bases, leaving 12 bases of the junction unmatched. This CDR3 has 16 residues. CDR1 is SGHTS, CDR2 YDEGEE, per germline. The CDR3 nucleotides are TGTGCCAGCAGCTTAGAGGCTAGCGGGTTCCCAAGGGAGCTGTTTTTT. This translates into CASSLEASGFPRELFF.

The chain links TRBV19 to TRBJ2-1; 9 positions agree with TRBD2. After removal of 3 bases from V and 0 bases from J, the junction contained 3 bases not matched to a gene. The CDR3 extends over 16 amino acids. The germline V gene has CDR1 LNHDA and CDR2 SQIVND (reference sequence). The CDR3 DNA reads TGTGCCAGTAGTATCAGCGGGAGGAGCTCCTACAATGAGCAGTTCTTC. Residues: CASSISGRSSYNEQFF. The full variable domain, in which reference TRBV19 and TRBJ2-1 provide the parts outside the CDR3, is DGGITQSPKYLFRKEGQNVTLSCEQNLNHDAMYWYRQDPGQGLRLIYYSQIVNDFQKGDIAEGYSVSREKKESFPLTVTSAQKNPTAFYLCASSISGRSSYNEQFFGPGTRLTVL.

As to this clone: An end of the junction differs from the germline gene, which may be a read error. The rearrangement joins TRBV2 to TRBJ1-6; D call uncertain. Germline CDR1 SNHLY, CDR2 FYNNEI. This CDR3 is built from 14 residues. The CDR3 DNA sequence: TGTGCCAACAGTGAATTCTCCGATAATTCACCCCTCCACTTT. It is translated as CANSEFSDNSPLHF.

This clone was counted a single time. The chain uses TRBV5-4 and TRBJ1-2; D might be TRBD1 (5 bases). The germline CDR1 and CDR2 sequences are SGHNT and YYREEE (reference sequence). This CDR3 is 14 amino acids long. V lost 0 bases and J lost 7, with 13 bases in between. CDR3 in DNA: TGTGCCAGCAGCTTGGAGACGTCTAGGGGTGGCTACACCTTC. This gives the protein CASSLETSRGGYTF. Variable domain in full (rest from reference TRBV5-4 and TRBJ1-2): ETGVTQSPTHLIKTRGQQVTLRCSSQSGHNTVSWYQQALGQGPQFIFQYYREEENGRGNFPPRFSGLQFPNYSSELNVNALELDDSALYLCASSLETSRGGYTFGSGTRLTVV.

In this sample, this clone turned up once. CDR3 DNA sequence: TGTGCCAGCAGCTTGAGTAGCGGGAGAGGGATGGATGAGCAGTTCTTC. Its protein is CASSLSSGRGMDEQFF. This sequence joins TRBV11-3 and TRBJ2-1, with 9 bases that match TRBD2. Germline V gives CDR1 SGHNT, CDR2 YENEEA. The CDR3 loop spans 16 amino acids. Trimming cost V 3 bases and J 8 bases; bases outside gene matches: 11.

The chain has TRBV27 and TRBJ2-7; D is ambiguous. Trimming removed 2 bases at V and 0 bases at J, with 11 bases between. This CDR3 spans 15 amino acids. Germline CDR1 reads MNHEY; CDR2 reads SMNVEV (reference sequence). CDR3 nucleotide sequence: TGTGCCAGCAGTTTAAGAGCCAAGAGCTCCTACGAGCAGTACTTC. It codes for CASSLRAKSSYEQYF.

The gene calls are TRBV6-1 and TRBJ2-5, with 7 positions matching TRBD2. The germline CDR1 and CDR2 sequences are MNHNS and SASEGT. The CDR3 is 17 residues long. J was trimmed by 5 bases and V by 4 bases; bases with no gene match: 16. This CDR3 is CASSAPPEGLNRETQYF. CDR3 nucleotide sequence: TGTGCCAGCAGTGCCCCACCTGAGGGACTAAATAGGGAGACCCAGTACTTC.

The CDR3 loop reads CASSQDNWAQETQYF. The CDR3 coding sequence is TGCGCCAGCAGCCAAGATAACTGGGCCCAAGAGACCCAGTACTTC. The chain links TRBV4-1 to TRBJ2-5; D is uncertain. The CDR3 is 15 amino acids. Trimming took 0 bases from V and 1 from J, leaving 9 bases between them. Germline CDR1 is MGHRA and CDR2 is YSYEKL.

The J gene is TRBJ1-6, the V gene TRBV5-1, with unresolved D. From germline, CDR1 is SGHRS and CDR2 YFSETQ. The CDR3 totals 13 residues. Trimming took off 8 bases at V and 4 bases at J, with 10 bases between the two ends. DNA for the CDR3: TGCGCCAGTCGACGGGGATATAATTCACCCCTCCACTTT. It yields the protein CASRRGYNSPLHF.